The 24 T cell receptor beta chains below all came from one sample that was sequenced in a study of T cells in Graves' hyperthyroidism and ophthalmopathy. Amplified TCR beta CDR3 regions derived from RNA transcripts. The HTBI primer set was used in a first-round RT-PCR of the TCR CDR3. From the multiplex PCR reads, TCRdb called clonotypes with MiXCR, one entry per CDR3 protein. The data hold 400,000 to 450,000 distinct CDR3 sequences, with 14% to 15% observed a single time. The specimen was blood. Receptor source: a man aged 18 to 30 with Graves' ophthalmopathy.

The sample holds a few counts of this clonotype. This chain links TRBV9 with TRBJ2-5; D gene unclear. The CDR3 runs 15 residues. V was pared by 1 base and J by 3 bases, with 13 bases between. The germline V gene has CDR1 SGDLS and CDR2 YYNGEE. Written as DNA, the CDR3 is TGTGCCAGCAGCGTATCCCCAGCCAGAGAAGAGACCCAGTACTTC. Translated: CASSVSPAREETQYF.

This clonotype was recorded once. One base away lies a much larger clone, so this may be a sequencing read error. V and J are TRBV9 and TRBJ2-3, with D possibly matching TRBD2 (6 bases). Per germline, CDR1 SGDLS and CDR2 YYNGEE. The CDR3 has 15 residues. In DNA form, the CDR3 reads TGTGTCAGCAGCCCCGAACTAGCAAGCACAGATACGCAGTATTTT. Its protein is CVSSPELASTDTQYF. The entire variable domain, with the rest obtained from reference TRBV9 and TRBJ2-3, is as follows: DSGVTQTPKHLITATGQRVTLRCSPRSGDLSVYWYQQSLDQGLQFLIQYYNGEERAKGNILERFSAQQFPDLHSELNLSSLELGDSALYFCVSSPELASTDTQYFGPGTRLTVL.

This clonotype was counted at least ten times. The chain combines TRBV10-2 with TRBJ2-1; 7 nucleotides match TRBD2. Germline V gene sequence: CDR1 WSHSY, CDR2 SAAADI. The length of the CDR3 is 15 residues. Germline trimming cut 5 bases from V and 0 bases from J; bases unmatched to any gene: 4. The CDR3 spells CASSTGRSSYNEQFF. In DNA, the CDR3 is TGCGCCAGCAGTACCGGGAGGAGCTCCTACAATGAGCAGTTCTTC.

This clonotype was counted many times. V gene TRBV24-1 combines with J gene TRBJ2-5; D gene uncertain. Per germline, CDR1 KGHDR and CDR2 SFDVKD. The CDR3 has 15 residues. Trimming cost V 2 bases and J 4 bases, with 13 bases left between them. The CDR3 DNA follows: TGTGCCACCAGTGATTACGTGGGGTTGCGAGAGACCCAGTACTTC. Its protein is CATSDYVGLRETQYF.

There are a few counts of this clonotype. This may arise from a read error, as a much more abundant clone is one base away. This chain joins TRBV7-9 and TRBJ2-7, with 7 bases that match TRBD2. The CDR3 is made up of 12 amino acids. CDR1 is SEHNR and CDR2 is FQNEAQ in the germline V gene (reference sequence). The CDR3, as DNA: TGTGCCAGCGGCGGGAGTTCCTACGGGCAGTACTTC. Translated, it gives CASGGSSYGQYF.

This clonotype came up a few times. Here the CDR3 DNA reads TGTGCCAGCAGTTTACTCCCGGGGGCGGGCTCCTATAATTCACCCCTCCACTTT. It translates to CASSLLPGAGSYNSPLHF. The chain carries TRBV12-3 or TRBV12-4 and TRBJ1-6, with a weak D call TRBD1 (6 bases). V gave up 2 bases and J gave up 0 bases, with 14 bases separating them. This CDR3 is built from 18 residues.

The chain joins TRBV27 to TRBJ2-1; maybe TRBD2 (6 bases). The CDR3 covers 15 residues. In germline, CDR1 is MNHEY, CDR2 SMNVEV (reference sequence). Trimming pared 0 bases from V and 7 bases from J, leaving 13 bases between. The CDR3 nucleotides are TGTGCCAGCAGTTTATCCCCGGGAGAGTGGAATGAGCAGTTCTTC. Translated: CASSLSPGEWNEQFF.

This clonotype was detected many times. The rearrangement links TRBV20-1 to TRBJ1-1; TRBD1 aligns across 7 bases. V lost 1 base and J lost 3; bases outside the gene matches: 11. Germline V gene sequence: CDR1 DFQATT, CDR2 SNEGSKA (reference sequence). CDR3 length: 16 residues. CDR3 sequence reads: CSARATIRDRDTEAFF. The CDR3 coding sequence is TGCAGTGCTAGAGCCACTATAAGGGACAGAGACACTGAAGCTTTCTTT.

This clonotype was found a few times. This rearrangement joins TRBV7-3 to TRBJ1-1, with a weak D call TRBD1 (5 bases). The CDR3 length is 14 residues. CDR1 SGHTA and CDR2 FQGTGA come from the germline V gene. V was shortened by 6 bases and J by 5 bases, with 16 bases between the two germline ends. The CDR3 bases are TGTGCCAGCAGGACGGGTGGGGGTTATACTGAAGCTTTCTTT. Protein: CASRTGGGYTEAFF. The complete variable domain, with remaining parts taken from reference TRBV7-3 and TRBJ1-1, reads GAGVSQTPSNKVTEKGKYVELRCDPISGHTALYWYRQSLGQGPEFLIYFQGTGAADDSGLPNDRFFAVRPEGSVSTLKIQRTERGDSAVYLCASRTGGGYTEAFFGQGTRLTVV.

The chain combines TRBV27 with TRBJ1-1, with 7 positions matching TRBD1. After removal of 5 bases from V and 4 bases from J, the junction contained 7 bases not matched to a gene. CDR3 length equals 14 residues. Germline-derived CDR1 and CDR2 are MNHEY and SMNVEV (reference sequence). The CDR3 nucleotides are TGTGCCAGCAGTGACCGAGGGGGCGTCACTGAAGCTTTCTTT. The encoded protein is CASSDRGGVTEAFF.

This clonotype has at least ten counts. The chain combines TRBV12-3 or TRBV12-4 with TRBJ2-2; D is perhaps TRBD2 (5 bases). The CDR3 spans 14 residues. V lost 3 bases and J 4 bases, leaving 9 bases between the germline ends. DNA of the CDR3: TGTGCCAGCAGTTTCCAGCGGAGCACCGGGGAGCTGTTTTTT. Its translation: CASSFQRSTGELFF.

This clonotype has a handful of counts. This chain joins TRBV9 and TRBJ2-5; the match to TRBD2 covers 12 bases. This CDR3 has 16 amino acids. Trimming removed 5 bases from V and 1 base from J; junction bases left unmatched: 6. Germline CDR1 is SGDLS and CDR2 is YYNGEE. The CDR3 bases are TGTGCCAGCAGTCTTTCGACTAGCGGGGGCCAAGAGACCCAGTACTTC. This gives the protein CASSLSTSGGQETQYF. The full variable domain, in which reference TRBV9 and TRBJ2-5 provide the parts outside the CDR3, is DSGVTQTPKHLITATGQRVTLRCSPRSGDLSVYWYQQSLDQGLQFLIQYYNGEERAKGNILERFSAQQFPDLHSELNLSSLELGDSALYFCASSLSTSGGQETQYFGPGTRLLVL.

A note on this clonotype: The missing conserved phenylalanine or tryptophan at the end of this CDR3 makes a read error likely. The J gene is TRBJ2-2, the V gene TRBV30, with D possibly being TRBD1 or TRBD2 (5 bases each). V lost 3 bases and J lost 6, with 17 bases in between. This CDR3 contains 15 residues. Germline values: CDR1 GTSNPN, CDR2 SVGIG (reference sequence). CDR3 sequence (DNA): TGTGCCTGGAGCCCGGGAATCAGGGTTCCCGGGGAGCTGTTTCTT. Translating it yields CAWSPGIRVPGELFL.

This clonotype was seen only a few times. V and J are TRBV19 and TRBJ1-2, with TRBD1 matching over 7 bases. Germline lookup yields CDR1 LNHDA and CDR2 SQIVND (reference sequence). The CDR3 is 15 amino acids. J was trimmed by 4 bases and V by 6 bases; bases with no gene match: 11. CDR3 DNA sequence: TGTGCCAGTAGAGGGGGCCTTGGGGGAGCCTATGGCTACACCTTC. This sequence encodes CASRGGLGGAYGYTF.

This clonotype showed up many times. The gene calls are TRBV30 and TRBJ2-7; TRBD2 is a possible D gene (5 bases). Trimming cost V 5 bases and J 7 bases, with 9 bases left between them. Germline V gene data show CDR1 as GTSNPN and CDR2 as SVGIG (reference sequence). The CDR3 totals 10 residues. The CDR3 DNA sequence: TGTGCCTGGGATCCGGGAGAGCAGTACTTC. Amino acids: CAWDPGEQYF.

This clonotype was counted ten times or more. The CDR3: CASSPGEGSSYEQYF. As DNA, the CDR3 is TGTGCCAGCTCACCTGGGGAGGGATCCTCCTACGAGCAGTACTTC. This chain connects TRBV18 to TRBJ2-7; 7 bases align to TRBD2. Germline loops: CDR1 KGHSH, CDR2 LQKENI. The CDR3 runs to 15 residues. The V gene end was trimmed by 3 bases and the J gene end by 0 bases; junction bases not matched to a gene: 5.

This clonotype was recorded at least ten times. The genes are TRBV24-1 and TRBJ2-3, with 7 bases that match TRBD1. V lost 3 bases to trimming and J lost 0 bases; unmatched junction nucleotides: 5. The CDR3 covers 16 residues. Looked up from germline, CDR1 is KGHDR and CDR2 is SFDVKD. The CDR3 protein is CATSDGPGQSTDTQYF. CDR3 coding DNA: TGTGCCACCAGTGATGGACCGGGACAGAGCACAGATACGCAGTATTTT.

This clonotype was recorded a few times. This sequence joins TRBV12-3 or TRBV12-4 and TRBJ1-2; possible D gene TRBD1, 6 bases. Trimming removed 7 bases at V and 4 bases at J, with 16 bases between. The CDR3 length is 14 residues. CDR3 loop: CASTLSRGVYGYTF. The CDR3 DNA is TGTGCCAGCACCCTGAGCAGGGGAGTCTATGGCTACACCTTC.

This clonotype was observed a handful of times. This sequence joins TRBV18 and TRBJ1-4, with a possible D match to TRBD1 (5 bases). There are 14 residues in the CDR3. Germline V gene sequence: CDR1 KGHSH, CDR2 LQKENI. With 3 bases removed from V and 4 bases from J, the gap between germline ends came to 9 bases. CDR3 DNA sequence: TGTGCCAGCTCACCTAGGGACCTTAATGAAAAACTGTTTTTT. It is translated as CASSPRDLNEKLFF.

This clonotype came up many times. This chain joins TRBV20-1 and TRBJ1-3, with no clear D. This CDR3 is built from 14 residues. Trimming took 0 bases from V and 4 from J, leaving 10 bases between them. Germline V gene sequence: CDR1 DFQATT, CDR2 SNEGSKA (reference sequence). Here the CDR3 DNA reads TGCAGTGCTAGAGACTTGACGGCGGGAAACACCATATATTTT. Translated, it gives CSARDLTAGNTIYF.

This clonotype has only a few counts. The chain couples TRBV2 to TRBJ1-2; D is perhaps TRBD1 (6 bases). Germline lookup yields CDR1 SNHLY and CDR2 FYNNEI. The length of the CDR3 is 11 residues. Trimming cost V 9 bases and J 7 bases, with 12 bases left between them. The CDR3: CARKDSVGYTF. The CDR3 nucleotides are TGTGCCAGGAAGGACAGCGTTGGCTACACCTTC.

This clonotype was detected many times. The chain is built from TRBV20-1 and TRBJ2-7, with 8 bases that match TRBD2. Germline V gene data show CDR1 as DFQATT and CDR2 as SNEGSKA (reference sequence). After removal of 0 bases from V and 3 bases from J, the junction contained 7 bases not matched to a gene. This CDR3 contains 15 residues. CDR3 bases: TGCAGTGCTAGAGATCTCACAGGGACTAGCTACGAGCAGTACTTC. Translating gives CSARDLTGTSYEQYF.

The chain couples TRBV29-1 to TRBJ2-2; 12 bases are shared with TRBD2. After removal of 7 bases from V and 3 bases from J, the junction contained 6 bases not matched to a gene. There are 15 residues in the CDR3. The germline V gene has CDR1 SQVTM and CDR2 ANQGSEA. CDR3 residues: CSAKPSGRDTGELFF. The CDR3 nucleotides are TGCAGCGCCAAGCCTAGCGGGAGGGACACCGGGGAGCTGTTTTTT.

The V call is TRBV4-1, the J call TRBJ1-5; no firm D call. The germline V gene has CDR1 MGHRA and CDR2 YSYEKL. CDR3 size: 18 residues. Trimming took off 0 bases at V and 4 bases at J, with 19 bases between the two ends. The CDR3 spells CASSQDFVARRGNQPQHF. The CDR3 DNA follows: TGCGCCAGCAGCCAAGACTTCGTAGCCCGGAGAGGGAATCAGCCCCAGCATTTT.